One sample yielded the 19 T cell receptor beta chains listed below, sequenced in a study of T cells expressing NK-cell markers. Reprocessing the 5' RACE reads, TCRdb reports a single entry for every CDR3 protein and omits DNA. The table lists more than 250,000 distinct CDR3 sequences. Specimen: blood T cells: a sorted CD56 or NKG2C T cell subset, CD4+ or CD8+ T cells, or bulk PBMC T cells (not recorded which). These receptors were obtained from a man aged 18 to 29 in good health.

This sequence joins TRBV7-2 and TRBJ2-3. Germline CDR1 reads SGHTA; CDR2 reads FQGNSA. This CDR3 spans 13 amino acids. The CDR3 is CASSGQSTDTQYF.

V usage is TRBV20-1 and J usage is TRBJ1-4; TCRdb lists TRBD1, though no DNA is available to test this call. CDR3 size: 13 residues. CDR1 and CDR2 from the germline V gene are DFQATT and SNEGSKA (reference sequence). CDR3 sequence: CSARGAGTEKLFF.

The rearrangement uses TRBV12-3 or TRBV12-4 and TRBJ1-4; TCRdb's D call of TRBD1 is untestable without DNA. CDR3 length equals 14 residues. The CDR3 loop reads CASSIGQGAEKLFF.

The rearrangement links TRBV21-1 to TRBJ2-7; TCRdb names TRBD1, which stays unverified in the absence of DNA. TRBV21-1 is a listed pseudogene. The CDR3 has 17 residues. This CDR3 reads CASSDQNRGLPPYEQYF.

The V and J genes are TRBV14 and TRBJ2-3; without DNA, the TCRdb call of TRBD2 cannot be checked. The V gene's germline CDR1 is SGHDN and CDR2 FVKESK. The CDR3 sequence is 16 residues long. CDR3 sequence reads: CASSQGAGGFTDTQYF. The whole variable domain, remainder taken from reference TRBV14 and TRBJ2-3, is EAGVTQFPSHSVIEKGQTVTLRCDPISGHDNLYWYRRVMGKEIKFLLHFVKESKQDESGMPNNRFLAERTGGTYSTLKVQPAELEDSGVYFCASSQGAGGFTDTQYFGPGTRLTVL.

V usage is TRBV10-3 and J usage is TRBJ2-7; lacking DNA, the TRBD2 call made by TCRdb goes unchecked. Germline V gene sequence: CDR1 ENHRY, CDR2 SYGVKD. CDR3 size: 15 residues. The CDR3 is CAISPGASGSYEQYF.

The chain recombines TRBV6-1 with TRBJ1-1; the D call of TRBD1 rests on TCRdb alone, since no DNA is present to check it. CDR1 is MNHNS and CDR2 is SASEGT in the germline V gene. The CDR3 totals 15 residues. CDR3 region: CASRGAQDMNTEAFF.

CDR3 in amino acids: CASGLDRVDAQYF. The V gene is TRBV12-5, the J gene TRBJ2-3; lacking DNA, the TRBD1 call made by TCRdb goes unchecked. Germline V gene sequence: CDR1 LGHNT, CDR2 FRNRAP. The CDR3 totals 13 residues.

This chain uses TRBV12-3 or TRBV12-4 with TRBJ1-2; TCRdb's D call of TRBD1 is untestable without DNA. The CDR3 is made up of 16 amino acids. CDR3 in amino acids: CASSFGIIGETYGYTF.

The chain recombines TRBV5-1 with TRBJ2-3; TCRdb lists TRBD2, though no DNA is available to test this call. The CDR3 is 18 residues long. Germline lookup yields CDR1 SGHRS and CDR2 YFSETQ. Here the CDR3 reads CASSQLGSGGGGGDTQYF.

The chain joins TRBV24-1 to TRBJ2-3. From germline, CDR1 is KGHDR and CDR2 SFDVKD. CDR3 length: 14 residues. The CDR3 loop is CATSSGRSTDTQYF.

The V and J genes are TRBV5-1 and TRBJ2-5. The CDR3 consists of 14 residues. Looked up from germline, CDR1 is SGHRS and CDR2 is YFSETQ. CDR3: CASSLDPAAGTQYF. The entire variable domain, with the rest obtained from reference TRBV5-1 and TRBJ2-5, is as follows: KAGVTQTPRYLIKTRGQQVTLSCSPISGHRSVSWYQQTPGQGLQFLFEYFSETQRNKGNFPGRFSGRQFSNSRSEMNVSTLELGDSALYLCASSLDPAAGTQYFGPGTRLLVL.

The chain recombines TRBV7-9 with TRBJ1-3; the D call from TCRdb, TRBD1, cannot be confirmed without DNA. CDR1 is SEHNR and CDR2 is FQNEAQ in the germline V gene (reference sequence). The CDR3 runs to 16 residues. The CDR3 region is CASSSTGGGGGNTIYF.

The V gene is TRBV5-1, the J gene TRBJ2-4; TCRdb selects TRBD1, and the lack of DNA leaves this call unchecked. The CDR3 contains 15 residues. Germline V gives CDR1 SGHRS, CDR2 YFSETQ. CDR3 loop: CASSKSGQVENIQYF.

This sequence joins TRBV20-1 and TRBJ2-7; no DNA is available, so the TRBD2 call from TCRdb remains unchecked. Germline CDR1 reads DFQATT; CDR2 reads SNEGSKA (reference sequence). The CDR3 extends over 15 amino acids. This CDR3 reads CSARGSSVGPHEQYF.

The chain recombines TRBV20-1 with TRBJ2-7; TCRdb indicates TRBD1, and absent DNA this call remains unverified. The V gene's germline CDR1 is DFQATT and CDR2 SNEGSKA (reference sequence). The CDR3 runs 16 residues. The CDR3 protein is CSASAGQEARVDEQYF.

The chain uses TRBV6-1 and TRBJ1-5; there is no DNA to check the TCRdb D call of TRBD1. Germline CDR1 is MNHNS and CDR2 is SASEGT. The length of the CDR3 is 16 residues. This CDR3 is CASIVGQPGPNQPQHF.

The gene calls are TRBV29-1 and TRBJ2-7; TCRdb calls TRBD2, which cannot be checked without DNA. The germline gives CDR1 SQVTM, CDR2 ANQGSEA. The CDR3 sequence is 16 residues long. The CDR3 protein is CSVEDGLTSGRSEQYF.

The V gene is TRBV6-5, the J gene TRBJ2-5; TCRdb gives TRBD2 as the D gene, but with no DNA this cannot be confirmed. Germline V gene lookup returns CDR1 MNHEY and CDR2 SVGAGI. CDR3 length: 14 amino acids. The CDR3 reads CASSLAGWEETQYF.